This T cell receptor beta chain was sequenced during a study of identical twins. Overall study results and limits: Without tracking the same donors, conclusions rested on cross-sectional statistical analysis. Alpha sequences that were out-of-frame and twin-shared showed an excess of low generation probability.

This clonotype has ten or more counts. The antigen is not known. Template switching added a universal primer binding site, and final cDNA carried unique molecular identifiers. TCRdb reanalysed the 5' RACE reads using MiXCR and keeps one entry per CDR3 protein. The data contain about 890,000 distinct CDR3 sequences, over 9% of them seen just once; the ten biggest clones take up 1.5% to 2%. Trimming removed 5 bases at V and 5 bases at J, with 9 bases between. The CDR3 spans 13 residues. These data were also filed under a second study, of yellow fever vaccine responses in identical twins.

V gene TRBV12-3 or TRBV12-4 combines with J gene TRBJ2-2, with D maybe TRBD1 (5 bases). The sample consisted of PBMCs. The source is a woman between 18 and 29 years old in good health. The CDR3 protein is CASSTTGTGELFF. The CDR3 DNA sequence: TGTGCCAGCAGTACCACAGGAACCGGGGAGCTGTTTTTT.